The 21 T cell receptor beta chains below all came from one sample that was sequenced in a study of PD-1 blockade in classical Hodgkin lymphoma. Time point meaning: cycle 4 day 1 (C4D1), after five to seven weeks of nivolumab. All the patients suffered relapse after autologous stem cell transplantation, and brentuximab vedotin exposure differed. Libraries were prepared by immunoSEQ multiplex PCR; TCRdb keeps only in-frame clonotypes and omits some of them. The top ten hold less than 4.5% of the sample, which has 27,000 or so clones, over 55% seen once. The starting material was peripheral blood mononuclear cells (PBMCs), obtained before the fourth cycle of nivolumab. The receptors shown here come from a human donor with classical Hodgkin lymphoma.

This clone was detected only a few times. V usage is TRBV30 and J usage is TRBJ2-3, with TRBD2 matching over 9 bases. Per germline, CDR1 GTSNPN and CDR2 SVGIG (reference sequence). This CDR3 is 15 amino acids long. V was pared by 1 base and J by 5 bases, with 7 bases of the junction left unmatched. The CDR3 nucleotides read TGTGCCTGGAGTGCGGCGGGGGGGCCAAGAGATACGCAGTATTTT. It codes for CAWSAAGGPRDTQYF.

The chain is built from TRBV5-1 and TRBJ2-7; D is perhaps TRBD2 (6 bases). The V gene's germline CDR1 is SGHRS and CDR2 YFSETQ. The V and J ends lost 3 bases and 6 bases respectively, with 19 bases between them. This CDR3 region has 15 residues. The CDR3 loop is CASSWGLNRNLEQYF. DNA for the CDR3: TGCGCCAGCAGCTGGGGACTCAACAGGAATCTCGAGCAGTACTTC.

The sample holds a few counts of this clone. The chain's CDR3 is CSVEGGRSGEQFF. In DNA, the CDR3 is TGCAGCGTTGAGGGCGGGAGATCAGGTGAGCAGTTCTTC. This chain connects TRBV29-1 to TRBJ2-1; 7 bases map to TRBD2. The CDR3 totals 13 residues. V dropped 3 bases and J dropped 9; count of bases not matched to a gene: 8. Germline V gene lookup returns CDR1 SQVTM and CDR2 ANQGSEA.

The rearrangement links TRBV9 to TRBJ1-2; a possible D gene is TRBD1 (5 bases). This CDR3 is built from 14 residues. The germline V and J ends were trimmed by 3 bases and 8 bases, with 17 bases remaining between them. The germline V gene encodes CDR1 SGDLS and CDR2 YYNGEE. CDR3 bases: TGTGCCAGCAGCGCTACAGACAGTCCAGGGGGCTACACCTTC. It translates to CASSATDSPGGYTF.

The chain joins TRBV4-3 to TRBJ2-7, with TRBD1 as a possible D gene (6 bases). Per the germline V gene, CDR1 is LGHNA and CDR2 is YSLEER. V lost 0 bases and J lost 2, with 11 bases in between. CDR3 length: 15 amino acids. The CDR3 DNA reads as TGCGCCAGCAGCCAAGAGGAGACAGGAGCCTACGAGCAGTACTTC. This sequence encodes CASSQEETGAYEQYF.

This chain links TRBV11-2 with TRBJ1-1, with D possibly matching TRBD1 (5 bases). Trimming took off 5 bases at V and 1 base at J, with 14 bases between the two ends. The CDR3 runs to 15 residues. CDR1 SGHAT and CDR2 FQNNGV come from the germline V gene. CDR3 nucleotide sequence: TGTGCCAGCAGCCCCCGTTTGGGGGGGAACACTGAAGCTTTCTTT. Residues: CASSPRLGGNTEAFF.

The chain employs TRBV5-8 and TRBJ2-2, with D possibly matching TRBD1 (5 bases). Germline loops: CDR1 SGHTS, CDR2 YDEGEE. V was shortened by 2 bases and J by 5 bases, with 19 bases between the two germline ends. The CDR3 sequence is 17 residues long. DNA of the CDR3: TGTGCCAGCAGCTTTTGGGCGATTACAGGTCGGACCGGGGAGCTGTTTTTT. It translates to CASSFWAITGRTGELFF.

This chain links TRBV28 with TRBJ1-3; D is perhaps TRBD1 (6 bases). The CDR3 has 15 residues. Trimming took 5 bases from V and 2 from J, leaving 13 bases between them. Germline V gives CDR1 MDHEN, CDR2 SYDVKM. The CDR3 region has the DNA TGTGCCAGCAGTCCGATCCGACAGGCTGGAAACACCATATATTTT. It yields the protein CASSPIRQAGNTIYF.

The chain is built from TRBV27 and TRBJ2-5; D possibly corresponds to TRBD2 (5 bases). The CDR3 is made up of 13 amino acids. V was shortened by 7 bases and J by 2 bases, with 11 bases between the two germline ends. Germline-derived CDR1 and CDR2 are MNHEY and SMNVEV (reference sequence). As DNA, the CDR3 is TGTGCCAGCACAACGGGAACTCAAGAGACCCAGTACTTC. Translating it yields CASTTGTQETQYF.

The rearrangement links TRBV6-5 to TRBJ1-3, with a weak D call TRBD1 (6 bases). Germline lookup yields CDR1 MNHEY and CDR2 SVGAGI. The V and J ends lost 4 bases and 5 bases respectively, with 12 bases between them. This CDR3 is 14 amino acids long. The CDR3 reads CASSSGQGRNTIYF. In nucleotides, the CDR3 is TGTGCCAGCAGTTCGGGGCAGGGGAGAAACACCATATATTTT.

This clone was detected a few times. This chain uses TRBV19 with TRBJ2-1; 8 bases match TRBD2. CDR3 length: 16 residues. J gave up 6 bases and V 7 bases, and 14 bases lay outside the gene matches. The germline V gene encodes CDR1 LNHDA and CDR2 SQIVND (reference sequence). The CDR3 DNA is TGTGCCAGTACCCCCGGCGGACTAGCCGAAGCCAATGAGCAGTTCTTC. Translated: CASTPGGLAEANEQFF.

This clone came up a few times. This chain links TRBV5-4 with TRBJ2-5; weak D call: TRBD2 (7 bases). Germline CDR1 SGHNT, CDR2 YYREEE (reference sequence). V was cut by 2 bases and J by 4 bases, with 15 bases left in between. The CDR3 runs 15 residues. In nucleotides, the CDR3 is TGTGCCAGCAGCTTTGGAGGGGGGGCGGGAGAGACCCAGTACTTC. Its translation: CASSFGGGAGETQYF.

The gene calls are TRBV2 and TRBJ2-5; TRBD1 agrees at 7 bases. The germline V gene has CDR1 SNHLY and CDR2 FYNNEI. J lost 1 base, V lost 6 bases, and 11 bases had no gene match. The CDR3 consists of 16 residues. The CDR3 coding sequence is TGTGCCAGCAGCCTGACAGGGAGCAGGACCCAAGAGACCCAGTACTTC. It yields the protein CASSLTGSRTQETQYF.

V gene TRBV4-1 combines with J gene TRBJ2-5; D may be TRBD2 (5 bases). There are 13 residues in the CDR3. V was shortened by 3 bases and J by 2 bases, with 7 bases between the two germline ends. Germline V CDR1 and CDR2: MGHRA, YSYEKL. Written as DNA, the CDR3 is TGCGCCAGCAGCCACCGGGAACAAGAGACCCAGTACTTC. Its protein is CASSHREQETQYF.

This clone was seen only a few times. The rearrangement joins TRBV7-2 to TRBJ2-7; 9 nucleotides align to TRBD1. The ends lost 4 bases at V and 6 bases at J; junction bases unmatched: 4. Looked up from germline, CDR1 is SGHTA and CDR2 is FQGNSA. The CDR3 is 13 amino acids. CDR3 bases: TGTGCCAGCAGCTACAGGGGGCCCAGCGAGCAGTACTTC. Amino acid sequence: CASSYRGPSEQYF.

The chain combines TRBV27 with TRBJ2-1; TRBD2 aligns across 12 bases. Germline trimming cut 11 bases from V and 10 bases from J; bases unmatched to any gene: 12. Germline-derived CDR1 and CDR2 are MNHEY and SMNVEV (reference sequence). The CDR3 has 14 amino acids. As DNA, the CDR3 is TGTGCCGCGCGGGGACTAGCGGGTGCGGGGGAGCAGTTCTTC. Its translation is CAARGLAGAGEQFF.

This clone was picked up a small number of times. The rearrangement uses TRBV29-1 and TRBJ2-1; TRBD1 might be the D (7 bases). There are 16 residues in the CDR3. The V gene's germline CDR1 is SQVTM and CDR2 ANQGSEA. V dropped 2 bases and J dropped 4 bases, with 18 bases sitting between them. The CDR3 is CSVERSRDRLYNEQFF. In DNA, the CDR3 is TGCAGCGTTGAACGCTCGCGGGACAGACTATACAATGAGCAGTTCTTC.

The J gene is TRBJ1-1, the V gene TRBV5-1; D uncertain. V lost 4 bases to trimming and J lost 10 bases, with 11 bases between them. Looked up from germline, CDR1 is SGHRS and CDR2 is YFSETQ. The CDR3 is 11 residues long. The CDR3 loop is CASSHGSGAFF. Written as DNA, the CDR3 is TGCGCCAGCAGCCACGGAAGTGGAGCTTTCTTT.

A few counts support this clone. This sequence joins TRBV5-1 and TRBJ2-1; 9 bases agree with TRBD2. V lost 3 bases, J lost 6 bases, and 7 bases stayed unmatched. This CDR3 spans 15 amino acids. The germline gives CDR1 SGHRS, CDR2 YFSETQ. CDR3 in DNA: TGCGCCAGCAGCTCTAGCGGGGAGGGGGTCAATGAGCAGTTCTTC. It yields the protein CASSSSGEGVNEQFF.

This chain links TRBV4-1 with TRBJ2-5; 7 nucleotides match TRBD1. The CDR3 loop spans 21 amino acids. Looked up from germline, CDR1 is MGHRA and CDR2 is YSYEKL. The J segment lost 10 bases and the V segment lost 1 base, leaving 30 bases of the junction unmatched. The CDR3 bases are TGCGCCAGCAGCCAAGTTCCGGGACAGTCGAGGGCACCCAGGGGTAATATCATCCAGTACTTC. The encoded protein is CASSQVPGQSRAPRGNIIQYF.

This CDR3 reads CASSGGHGTGELFF. CDR3 in DNA: TGTGCCAGTAGTGGGGGCCACGGCACCGGGGAGCTGTTTTTT. The rearrangement links TRBV19 to TRBJ2-2, with a possible D match to TRBD1 (6 bases). Germline CDR1 LNHDA, CDR2 SQIVND (reference sequence). V was cut by 5 bases and J by 4 bases, with 11 bases left in between. The CDR3 contains 14 residues.